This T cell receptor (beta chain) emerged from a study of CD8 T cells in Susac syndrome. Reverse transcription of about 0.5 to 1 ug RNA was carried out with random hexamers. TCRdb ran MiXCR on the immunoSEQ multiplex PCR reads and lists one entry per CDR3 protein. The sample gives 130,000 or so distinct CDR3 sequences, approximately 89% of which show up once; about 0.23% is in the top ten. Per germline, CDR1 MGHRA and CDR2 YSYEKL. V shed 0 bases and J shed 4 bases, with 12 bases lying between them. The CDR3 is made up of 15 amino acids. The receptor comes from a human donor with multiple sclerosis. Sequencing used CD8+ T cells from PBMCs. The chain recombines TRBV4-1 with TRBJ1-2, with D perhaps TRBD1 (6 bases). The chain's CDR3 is CASSQDTGKTYGYTF. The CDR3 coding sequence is TGCGCCAGCAGCCAAGACACAGGGAAGACCTATGGCTACACCTTC.